The 23 T cell receptor beta chains in this list originate from one sample, sequenced in a study of cytomegalovirus exposure and HLA in healthy donors. PCR employed 60 Vbeta and 13 Jbeta primers. Method: immunoSEQ multiplex PCR; TCRdb's copy keeps in-frame clones and lacks some. Found here are approximately 100,000 clones, around four fifths of them singletons; the top ten hold around 4%. Sequenced: PBMCs. These receptors all come from a man between 35 and 55 years old in good health and CMV-seronegative.

This chain links TRBV2 with TRBJ2-5; D is perhaps TRBD2 (6 bases). The CDR3 length is 13 residues. Germline-derived CDR1 and CDR2 are SNHLY and FYNNEI. V was shortened by 6 bases and J by 1 base, with 9 bases between the two germline ends. CDR3 in amino acids: CASRRDSQETQYF. The DNA of the CDR3 is TGTGCCAGCAGGAGGGACTCCCAAGAGACCCAGTACTTC.

The chain recombines TRBV27 with TRBJ2-1; D not certain. This CDR3 region has 16 residues. Germline V lookup: CDR1 MNHEY, CDR2 SMNVEV (reference sequence). V lost 0 bases and J 5 bases, leaving 14 bases between the germline ends. The CDR3 bases are TGTGCCAGCAGTTTATCGCCTGATGGCGGTCACAATGAGCAGTTCTTC. Translated: CASSLSPDGGHNEQFF.

The rearrangement links TRBV6-5 to TRBJ1-5; the D gene is possibly TRBD1 (6 bases). This CDR3 comprises 13 residues. Germline CDR1 reads MNHEY; CDR2 reads SVGAGI. Between the trimmed V and J ends, which lost 7 bases and 5 bases, there was a span of 12 bases. The CDR3 DNA sequence: TGTGCCAGCAAAGGGGGGGCTGATCAGCCCCAGCATTTT. Amino acid sequence: CASKGGADQPQHF.

V gene TRBV6-5 combines with J gene TRBJ2-3; weak D call: TRBD2 (6 bases). The CDR3 extends over 14 amino acids. CDR1 and CDR2 (germline): MNHEY, SVGAGI. V lost 2 bases, J lost 3 bases, and 9 bases lay in between. Here the CDR3 reads CASSYRGSTDTQYF. CDR3 DNA sequence: TGTGCCAGCAGTTACCGGGGGTCGACAGATACGCAGTATTTT.

The gene calls are TRBV10-3 and TRBJ2-1, with 12 bases fitting TRBD2. The germline V gene encodes CDR1 ENHRY and CDR2 SYGVKD. The CDR3 is 15 amino acids. J was trimmed by 4 bases and V by 6 bases; bases with no gene match: 4. CDR3 sequence reads: CAIRETSGGYNEQFF. Written as DNA, the CDR3 is TGTGCCATCAGAGAGACTAGCGGGGGATACAATGAGCAGTTCTTC.

This clone was observed a handful of times. One end of the junction does not line up with germline, which may come from a read error. The chain combines TRBV7-9 with TRBJ1-2; 9 positions match TRBD1. CDR1 is SEHNR, CDR2 FQNEAQ, per germline (reference sequence). The CDR3 covers 13 residues. CDR3 protein: CSSRTGGNYGYTF. CDR3 DNA sequence: TGTTCCAGCAGAACAGGGGGCAACTATGGCTACACCTTC.

This sequence joins TRBV6-6 and TRBJ2-7; the match to TRBD1 covers 7 bases. The CDR3 length is 16 residues. The germline V gene encodes CDR1 MNHNY and CDR2 SVGAGI (reference sequence). The junction had 5 bases not matched to a gene; V was cut back by 0 bases and J by 0 bases. CDR3 protein: CASSYSRDSPSYEQYF. Written as DNA, the CDR3 is TGTGCCAGCAGTTACTCGAGGGACAGCCCCTCCTACGAGCAGTACTTC.

This chain links TRBV12-5 with TRBJ1-2; D not certain. The length of the CDR3 is 9 residues. V was trimmed by 11 bases and J by 7 bases, leaving 8 bases between them. CDR1 LGHNT and CDR2 FRNRAP come from the germline V gene. The CDR3 loop is CALRSGYTF. CDR3 nucleotides: TGTGCTCTCCGTTCTGGCTACACCTTC.

In regard to this clone: The junction and the germline gene differ at one end; a read error may be behind it. Other DNA variants within this sample encode the same CDR3. V gene TRBV15 combines with J gene TRBJ1-6, with 7 bases that match TRBD1. Germline CDR1 is LNHNV and CDR2 is YYDKDF (reference sequence). The CDR3 is 14 amino acids. In DNA form, the CDR3 reads TGTGCCACCAGCACGCGGACAGGCAATTCGCCCCTCCACTTT. As protein: CATSTRTGNSPLHF.

J is TRBJ2-7 and V is TRBV7-2; D not resolved. V was clipped by 1 base and J by 1 base, with 11 bases between them. Germline V CDR1 and CDR2: SGHTA, FQGNSA. This CDR3 has 15 amino acids. CDR3 protein: CASSLGVGGSYEQYV. The CDR3 DNA follows: TGTGCCAGCAGCTTAGGTGTTGGCGGTTCCTACGAGCAGTACGTC.

The V call is TRBV4-2, the J call TRBJ2-1; D is possibly TRBD1 (6 bases). V was clipped by 1 base and J by 2 bases, with 15 bases between them. This CDR3 is built from 17 residues. CDR1 LGHNA and CDR2 YNFKEQ come from the germline V gene. The CDR3 bases are TGTGCCAGCAGCCAAGGGTTGGGTCAGGGGACCTACAATGAGCAGTTCTTC. Translated: CASSQGLGQGTYNEQFF.

As concerns this clone: Relative to the germline gene, one junction end is altered; a read error may explain this. The gene calls are TRBV7-7 and TRBJ2-3, with a weak D call TRBD1 (6 bases). This CDR3 spans 14 amino acids. Germline values: CDR1 SSHAT, CDR2 FNYEAQ (reference sequence). The CDR3 is CASSLLSGVGTQYF. In DNA form, the CDR3 reads TGTGCTAGCAGCTTATTATCAGGGGTCGGTACGCAGTATTTT. Together with reference TRBV7-7 and TRBJ2-3, the CDR3 gives the full variable domain: GAGVSQSPRYKVTKRGQDVTLRCDPISSHATLYWYQQALGQGPEFLTYFNYEAQPDKSGLPSDRFSAERPEGSISTLTIQRTEQRDSAMYRCASSLLSGVGTQYFGPGTRLTVL.

The chain is built from TRBV5-6 and TRBJ1-3; D not certain. Germline assignment: CDR1 SGHDT and CDR2 YYEEEE. This CDR3 has 13 residues. Trimming removed 4 bases at V and 9 bases at J, with 14 bases between. The chain's CDR3 is CASSRFLSGTIYF. The CDR3 region has the DNA TGTGCCAGCAGCAGGTTTTTGTCGGGCACCATATATTTT.

V is TRBV5-5 and J is TRBJ2-1; TRBD1 matches 11 bases. Germline CDR1 and CDR2: SGHKS and YYEKEE (reference sequence). The V gene end was trimmed by 4 bases and the J gene end by 6 bases; junction bases not matched to a gene: 6. The CDR3 extends over 15 amino acids. CDR3 sequence reads: CASSPDRGRVNEQFF. The CDR3 DNA is TGTGCCAGCAGCCCGGACAGGGGGCGGGTCAATGAGCAGTTCTTC.

This clone has a handful of counts. The chain combines TRBV5-1 with TRBJ2-2; weak D call: TRBD1 (5 bases). Germline CDR1 and CDR2: SGHRS and YFSETQ. Trimming cost V 4 bases and J 4 bases, with 14 bases left between them. CDR3 length: 15 amino acids. CDR3 nucleotides: TGCGCCAGCAGCACCCAGGGTCAATCCACCGGGGAGCTGTTTTTT. Translation gives CASSTQGQSTGELFF.

This rearrangement joins TRBV25-1 to TRBJ2-3; tentatively, D is TRBD1 (6 bases). The V gene lost 1 base and the J gene lost 0 bases, with 14 bases spanning the gap. Germline CDR1 and CDR2: MGHDK and SYGVNS. This CDR3 is 17 amino acids long. Here the CDR3 DNA reads TGTGCCAGCAGTGAATCTCGGCAGGGGTCTAGCACAGATACGCAGTATTTT. It translates to CASSESRQGSSTDTQYF. Filled out from reference TRBV25-1 and TRBJ2-3, the complete variable domain reads EADIYQTPRYLVIGTGKKITLECSQTMGHDKMYWYQQDPGMELHLIHYSYGVNSTEKGDLSSESTVSRIRTEHFPLTLESARPSHTSQYLCASSESRQGSSTDTQYFGPGTRLTVL.

V gene TRBV10-3 combines with J gene TRBJ2-1, with 8 bases fitting TRBD2. The CDR3 covers 14 residues. The germline gives CDR1 ENHRY, CDR2 SYGVKD. Trimming cost V 3 bases and J 9 bases; bases outside gene matches: 7. Here the CDR3 reads CAISERGGGAEQFF. CDR3 DNA: TGTGCCATCAGTGAACGGGGGGGCGGGGCTGAGCAGTTCTTC.

The J gene is TRBJ2-5, the V gene TRBV28; a possible D gene is TRBD1 (6 bases). Germline loops: CDR1 MDHEN, CDR2 SYDVKM. Trimming removed 2 bases at V and 5 bases at J, with 15 bases between. The CDR3 runs 15 residues. The CDR3 spells CASSLDLGARETQYF. The CDR3 nucleotides are TGTGCCAGCAGTTTAGACCTGGGGGCGCGGGAGACCCAGTACTTC.

The chain carries TRBV18 and TRBJ2-3; TRBD2 matches at 9 bases. Germline CDR1 and CDR2: KGHSH and LQKENI. The CDR3 totals 19 residues. Trimming removed 2 bases from V and 3 bases from J; junction bases left unmatched: 15. The CDR3 protein is CASSPTPRELAGETDTQYF. The CDR3 DNA sequence: TGTGCCAGCTCACCAACCCCGCGAGAGTTAGCGGGGGAAACAGATACGCAGTATTTT.

J is TRBJ1-2 and V is TRBV6-5, with 8 bases identical to TRBD1. V lost 6 bases, J lost 6 bases, and 6 bases stayed unmatched. Per germline, CDR1 MNHEY and CDR2 SVGAGI. This CDR3 region has 13 residues. The CDR3 loop reads CASSRTGTNGYTF. As DNA, the CDR3 is TGTGCCAGCAGCCGGACAGGGACAAATGGCTACACCTTC.

The chain carries TRBV2 and TRBJ2-7; TRBD1 matches at 8 bases. J lost 1 base, V lost 6 bases, and 14 bases had no gene match. CDR1 and CDR2 (germline): SNHLY, FYNNEI. The CDR3 is 17 residues long. The CDR3 DNA reads as TGTGCCAGCAGGGCCGGACAGGGCCAGTCCCTATCCTACGAGCAGTACTTC. Translating gives CASRAGQGQSLSYEQYF.

The CDR3 sequence is CASSQGVGPSPYEQYV. DNA for the CDR3: TGTGCCAGCAGCCAAGGGGTGGGGCCCTCTCCCTACGAGCAGTACGTC. This sequence joins TRBV4-2 and TRBJ2-7, with D possibly matching TRBD1 (5 bases). The CDR3 totals 16 residues. V was cut by 1 base and J by 2 bases, with 15 bases left in between. Looked up from germline, CDR1 is LGHNA and CDR2 is YNFKEQ.

This sequence joins TRBV6-1 and TRBJ2-3, with 8 positions matching TRBD2. Unmatched junction bases numbered 4, after V lost 3 bases and J lost 2 bases. The CDR3 consists of 15 residues. CDR1 and CDR2 from the germline V gene are MNHNS and SASEGT. Written as DNA, the CDR3 is TGTGCCAGCAGTGAGATAGCGGGGTCCACAGATACGCAGTATTTT. Translation: CASSEIAGSTDTQYF.